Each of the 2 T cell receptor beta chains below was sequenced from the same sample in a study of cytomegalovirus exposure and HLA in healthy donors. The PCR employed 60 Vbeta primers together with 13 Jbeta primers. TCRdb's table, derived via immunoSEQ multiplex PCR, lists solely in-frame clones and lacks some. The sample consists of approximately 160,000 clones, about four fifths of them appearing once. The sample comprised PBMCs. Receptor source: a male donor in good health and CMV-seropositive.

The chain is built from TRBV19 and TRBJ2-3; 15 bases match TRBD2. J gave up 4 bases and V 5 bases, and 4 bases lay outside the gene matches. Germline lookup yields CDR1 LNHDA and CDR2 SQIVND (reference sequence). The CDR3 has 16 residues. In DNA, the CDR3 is TGTGCCAGTAGTCCGGGACTAGCGGGGGGTGCAGATACGCAGTATTTT. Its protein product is CASSPGLAGGADTQYF.

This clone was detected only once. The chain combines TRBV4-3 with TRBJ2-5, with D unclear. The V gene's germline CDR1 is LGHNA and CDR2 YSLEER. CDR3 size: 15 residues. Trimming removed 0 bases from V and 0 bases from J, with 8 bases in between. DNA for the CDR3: TGCGCCAGCAGCCAAGATAAGAGTTACCAAGAGACCCAGTACTTC. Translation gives CASSQDKSYQETQYF.